Shown below are 14 T cell receptor beta chains from a single sample sequenced in a study of T cell clones after liver transplantation. The method was immunoSEQ multiplex PCR; TCRdb's version includes in-frame clones alone and lacks a portion of them. The profile shows nearly 45,000 clones, roughly 84% of them singletons. Specimen: CD4+ T cells from blood, collected 24 months after liver transplant. Receptor source: a human patient who received a liver transplant. Some T cells may be the graft donor's.

V is TRBV18 and J is TRBJ1-1, with TRBD1 matching 7 bases. J was trimmed by 0 bases and V by 8 bases; bases with no gene match: 0. The CDR3 has 12 amino acids. Germline V gives CDR1 KGHSH, CDR2 LQKENI. CDR3 bases: TGTGCCAGCCAGGGGGTGAACACTGAAGCTTTCTTT. Its protein product is CASQGVNTEAFF.

The chain links TRBV14 to TRBJ1-6; no clear D gene. The V gene's germline CDR1 is SGHDN and CDR2 FVKESK. The CDR3 extends over 11 amino acids. V lost 1 base and J 12 bases, leaving 4 bases between the germline ends. The CDR3, as DNA: TGTGCCAGCAGCCAAGTGGGACCCCTCCACTTT. It yields the protein CASSQVGPLHF.

The chain couples TRBV7-3 to TRBJ1-1, with no clear D. This CDR3 comprises 17 residues. V lost 6 bases and J 0 bases, leaving 20 bases between the germline ends. CDR1 is SGHTA, CDR2 FQGTGA, per germline. This CDR3 reads CASRFGGEGAVNTEAFF. The CDR3 DNA reads as TGTGCCAGCAGATTCGGAGGTGAGGGCGCGGTGAACACTGAAGCTTTCTTT.

A single count supports this clone. V and J are TRBV20-1 and TRBJ2-1; D is uncertain. This CDR3 has 11 residues. V lost 4 bases and J lost 3, with 4 bases in between. Germline assignment: CDR1 DFQATT and CDR2 SNEGSKA (reference sequence). The CDR3 reads CSATHYNEQFF. The CDR3 DNA reads as TGCAGTGCTACCCACTACAATGAGCAGTTCTTC.

The table lists this clone with a few counts. The chain is built from TRBV7-3 and TRBJ2-2, with a weak D call TRBD2 (5 bases). Germline values: CDR1 SGHTA, CDR2 FQGTGA. V shed 2 bases and J shed 8 bases, with 9 bases lying between them. CDR3 length: 13 residues. CDR3 DNA sequence: TGTGCCAGCAGCTTACAGGAGGCGGGGGAGCTGTTTTTT. This gives the protein CASSLQEAGELFF.

The V call is TRBV10-3, the J call TRBJ2-3; maybe TRBD1 (6 bases). The CDR3 has 13 residues. The V and J ends lost 2 bases and 6 bases respectively, with 9 bases between them. The V gene's germline CDR1 is ENHRY and CDR2 SYGVKD. The CDR3 spells CAISEAGADTQYF. In nucleotides, the CDR3 is TGTGCCATCAGTGAGGCAGGGGCCGATACGCAGTATTTT.

The chain is built from TRBV5-1 and TRBJ2-3; D unresolved. V lost 4 bases and J 6 bases, leaving 12 bases between the germline ends. The V gene's germline CDR1 is SGHRS and CDR2 YFSETQ. The CDR3 loop spans 13 amino acids. CDR3 nucleotide sequence: TGCGCCAGCAGCGGCAGCCCCCGGGATACGCAGTATTTT. Translated: CASSGSPRDTQYF. The whole variable domain, filled in from reference TRBV5-1 and TRBJ2-3, reads KAGVTQTPRYLIKTRGQQVTLSCSPISGHRSVSWYQQTPGQGLQFLFEYFSETQRNKGNFPGRFSGRQFSNSRSEMNVSTLELGDSALYLCASSGSPRDTQYFGPGTRLTVL.

The rearrangement joins TRBV5-5 to TRBJ2-1; D remains ambiguous. The length of the CDR3 is 14 residues. The germline CDR1 and CDR2 sequences are SGHKS and YYEKEE (reference sequence). V was shortened by 2 bases and J by 9 bases, with 15 bases between the two germline ends. CDR3 sequence: CASSLFEVNGEQFF. CDR3 DNA sequence: TGTGCCAGCAGCTTATTTGAGGTTAACGGTGAGCAGTTCTTC.

This chain connects TRBV6-5 to TRBJ1-2, with D perhaps TRBD1 (6 bases). Trimming removed 4 bases at V and 9 bases at J, with 15 bases between. This CDR3 comprises 13 residues. The V gene's germline CDR1 is MNHEY and CDR2 SVGAGI. CDR3 sequence reads: CASSLQGYGSYTF. CDR3 DNA sequence: TGTGCCAGCAGTTTACAGGGTTACGGAAGCTACACCTTC.

This clone was recorded a few times. The V and J genes are TRBV7-9 and TRBJ2-3; 7 bases are shared with TRBD1. Germline-derived CDR1 and CDR2 are SEHNR and FQNEAQ (reference sequence). Losses at the gene ends were 3 bases for V and 9 bases for J; bases not matched to a gene: 3. CDR3 length: 12 residues. As DNA, the CDR3 is TGTGCCAGCAGCTTCGAGACAGGGACGCAGTATTTT. Translating gives CASSFETGTQYF.

The rearrangement joins TRBV7-2 to TRBJ2-5; D is perhaps TRBD2 (5 bases). This CDR3 comprises 14 residues. V dropped 5 bases and J dropped 5 bases, with 15 bases sitting between them. Germline V lookup: CDR1 SGHTA, CDR2 FQGNSA. DNA of the CDR3: TGTGCCAGCAGCCCGGTTTCGGGGTTGGAGACCCAGTACTTC. The encoded protein is CASSPVSGLETQYF.

The V gene is TRBV7-3, the J gene TRBJ2-5; D is perhaps TRBD2 (6 bases). CDR1 is SGHTA and CDR2 is FQGTGA in the germline V gene. The V end was cut by 3 bases, the J end by 7 bases, with 15 bases between. The CDR3 consists of 14 residues. CDR3 amino acids: CASSLWGRQSTQYF. In DNA form, the CDR3 reads TGTGCCAGCAGCTTGTGGGGGAGGCAATCGACCCAGTACTTC.

This chain uses TRBV5-4 with TRBJ2-5; TRBD2 matches at 7 bases. V shed 3 bases and J 0 bases; nucleotides not matched to a gene: 8. The CDR3 has 16 residues. CDR1 and CDR2 from the germline V gene are SGHNT and YYREEE (reference sequence). This CDR3 is CASSSDGLGYQETQYF. The CDR3 DNA reads as TGTGCCAGCAGCTCTGACGGACTAGGGTACCAAGAGACCCAGTACTTC.

This chain links TRBV5-1 with TRBJ2-7; D is perhaps TRBD2 (5 bases). This CDR3 region has 14 residues. V was cut by 1 base and J by 1 base, with 9 bases left in between. Germline V gene data show CDR1 as SGHRS and CDR2 as YFSETQ. The CDR3 is CASSLLSGSYEQYF. Written as DNA, the CDR3 is TGCGCCAGCAGCTTGTTATCGGGGTCCTACGAGCAGTACTTC.